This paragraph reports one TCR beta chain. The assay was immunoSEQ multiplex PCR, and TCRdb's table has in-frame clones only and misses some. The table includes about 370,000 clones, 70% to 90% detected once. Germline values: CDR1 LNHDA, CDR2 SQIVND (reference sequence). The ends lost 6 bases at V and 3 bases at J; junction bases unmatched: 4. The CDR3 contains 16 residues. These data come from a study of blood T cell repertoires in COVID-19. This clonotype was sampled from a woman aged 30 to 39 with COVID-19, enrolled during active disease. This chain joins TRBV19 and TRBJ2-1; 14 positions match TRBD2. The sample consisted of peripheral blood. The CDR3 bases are TGTGCCAGTAGCTGGACTAGCGGGAGGTACTACAATGAGCAGTTCTTC. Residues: CASSWTSGRYYNEQFF.